The 26 T cell receptor beta chains below come from one sample, sequenced in a study of blood T cell repertoires in COVID-19. Profiling relied on immunoSEQ multiplex PCR, and the TCRdb table lists in-frame clones only, not all of them. Counted here are 200,000 to 250,000 clones, about nine tenths occurring once; the ten biggest clones make up roughly 2%. Source material: peripheral blood. The source is a woman between 45 and 65 years old with acute or convalescent COVID-19.

This rearrangement joins TRBV10-3 to TRBJ1-2, with D perhaps matching TRBD1 (5 bases). CDR1 and CDR2 (germline): ENHRY, SYGVKD. This CDR3 has 14 residues. V was clipped by 3 bases and J by 2 bases, with 10 bases between them. CDR3 in amino acids: CAISDRDLNYGYTF. In DNA, the CDR3 is TGTGCCATCAGTGACCGGGACTTAAACTATGGCTACACCTTC.

This clone was detected a few times. V usage is TRBV20-1 and J usage is TRBJ2-1, with D perhaps TRBD2 (5 bases). Germline CDR1 DFQATT, CDR2 SNEGSKA (reference sequence). The CDR3 contains 15 residues. Deletions cut 3 bases from V and 4 bases from J, with 16 bases between. The CDR3 nucleotides read TGCAGTGCTAGTCCGAGCGACCCGGGATACAATGAGCAGTTCTTC. Its protein is CSASPSDPGYNEQFF.

V is TRBV7-8 and J is TRBJ1-1, with no clear D. From germline, CDR1 is SGHVS and CDR2 FQNEAQ. Trimming left V 3 bases short and J 0 bases short, with 14 bases between. The CDR3 consists of 16 residues. The CDR3 DNA reads TGTGCCAGCAGCTTGATACAGCCCTCGATGAACACTGAAGCTTTCTTT. Translating gives CASSLIQPSMNTEAFF.

This clone was seen just once. The rearrangement uses TRBV6-6 and TRBJ2-3; a weak D match, TRBD2 (7 bases). V shed 2 bases and J shed 2 bases, with 14 bases lying between them. The CDR3 has 16 amino acids. Germline-derived CDR1 and CDR2 are MNHNY and SVGAGI (reference sequence). CDR3 sequence (DNA): TGTGCCAGCAGTTACGGGGGGGCCCGGTTCACAGATACGCAGTATTTT. This translates into CASSYGGARFTDTQYF.

The chain's CDR3 is CASSQIGGAPYEQYF. The CDR3 nucleotides read TGTGCCAGCAGTCAAATAGGAGGAGCTCCCTACGAGCAGTACTTC. The chain couples TRBV2 to TRBJ2-7; D might be TRBD2 (5 bases). The CDR3 spans 15 residues. Germline lookup yields CDR1 SNHLY and CDR2 FYNNEI. Trimming took 5 bases from V and 2 from J, leaving 16 bases between them.

This clone appeared a single time. The V and J genes are TRBV4-3 and TRBJ2-2; 12 bases are shared with TRBD2. The CDR3 sequence is 18 residues long. From germline, CDR1 is LGHNA and CDR2 YSLEER. V lost 5 bases and J lost 6; bases outside the gene matches: 13. The CDR3: CASSLRSASGGGAGELFF. CDR3 sequence (DNA): TGCGCCAGCAGCTTAAGATCCGCTAGCGGGGGGGGCGCCGGGGAGCTGTTTTTT.

The chain recombines TRBV11-2 with TRBJ1-2; TRBD1 might be the D (6 bases). Germline CDR1 reads SGHAT; CDR2 reads FQNNGV. The V and J ends lost 2 bases and 5 bases respectively, with 9 bases between them. The CDR3 is made up of 13 amino acids. The CDR3 here is CASSLQGNYGYTF. CDR3 sequence (DNA): TGTGCCAGCAGCTTACAGGGGAATTATGGCTACACCTTC.

The chain links TRBV11-3 to TRBJ2-1, with D possibly being TRBD1 (7 bases). V was cut by 5 bases and J by 0 bases, with 14 bases left in between. This CDR3 has 16 amino acids. CDR1 is SGHNT, CDR2 YENEEA, per germline. The CDR3 bases are TGTGCCAGCAGCCCAGGGGGGACCGGCTCCTACAATGAGCAGTTCTTC. This sequence encodes CASSPGGTGSYNEQFF.

This clone was seen at least ten times. V and J are TRBV12-3 or TRBV12-4 and TRBJ1-1; 8 nucleotides match TRBD1. There are 13 residues in the CDR3. The trim removed 10 bases at V and 7 bases at J, leaving 11 bases unmatched. The CDR3: CATTALDRGEAFF. For the CDR3, the DNA is TGTGCCACCACCGCCTTAGACAGGGGTGAAGCTTTCTTT.

The gene calls are TRBV5-1 and TRBJ2-1, with TRBD2 matching over 8 bases. Germline trimming cut 4 bases from V and 5 bases from J; bases unmatched to any gene: 5. CDR3 length: 14 residues. Germline values: CDR1 SGHRS, CDR2 YFSETQ. CDR3 DNA sequence: TGCGCCAGCAGCCTCGGACTAGCTAACAATGAGCAGTTCTTC. Its protein is CASSLGLANNEQFF.

The chain recombines TRBV14 with TRBJ2-1; 15 bases align to TRBD2. The CDR3 spans 18 residues. V gave up 2 bases and J gave up 4 bases; unmatched junction bases: 6. CDR1 is SGHDN, CDR2 FVKESK, per germline. CDR3 amino acids: CASSQRGGTSGRYNEQFF. The CDR3 DNA is TGTGCCAGCAGCCAAAGAGGCGGGACTAGCGGGAGGTACAATGAGCAGTTCTTC. The whole variable domain, remainder taken from reference TRBV14 and TRBJ2-1, is EAGVTQFPSHSVIEKGQTVTLRCDPISGHDNLYWYRRVMGKEIKFLLHFVKESKQDESGMPNNRFLAERTGGTYSTLKVQPAELEDSGVYFCASSQRGGTSGRYNEQFFGPGTRLTVL.

This chain joins TRBV11-3 and TRBJ1-5, with TRBD1 matching over 8 bases. The V segment lost 3 bases and the J segment 6 bases; nucleotides outside the gene matches: 7. The CDR3 is 15 amino acids. From germline, CDR1 is SGHNT and CDR2 YENEEA. The chain's CDR3 is CASSFRGQGGQPQHF. The DNA for the CDR3 is TGTGCCAGCAGCTTTCGAGGACAGGGAGGTCAGCCCCAGCATTTT.

The CDR3 reads CASSQGGGYSEAFF. Here the CDR3 DNA reads TGTGCCAGCAGCCAGGGGGGAGGATATTCTGAAGCTTTCTTT. This rearrangement joins TRBV16 to TRBJ1-1; D may be TRBD1 (5 bases). This CDR3 has 14 amino acids. V was pared by 3 bases and J by 6 bases, with 14 bases between. Germline-derived CDR1 and CDR2 are KGHSY and FQNENV.

This rearrangement joins TRBV29-1 to TRBJ1-2; 9 bases agree with TRBD1. V gave up 5 bases and J gave up 6 bases; unmatched junction bases: 13. This CDR3 is built from 15 residues. The germline V gene encodes CDR1 SQVTM and CDR2 ANQGSEA. CDR3 residues: CSVSQSGTGSHGYTF. The CDR3 region has the DNA TGCAGCGTTTCCCAGTCCGGGACAGGGTCGCATGGCTACACCTTC.

The J gene is TRBJ1-1, the V gene TRBV6-5, with D possibly being TRBD1 (5 bases). Deletions cut 0 bases from V and 9 bases from J, with 20 bases between. Germline V CDR1 and CDR2: MNHEY, SVGAGI. CDR3 length equals 16 residues. The CDR3 DNA is TGTGCCAGCAGTTACTCGGGGTCCGGAGGGGCCGCCCAAGCTTTCTTT. Protein: CASSYSGSGGAAQAFF.

The chain carries TRBV11-2 and TRBJ2-7; weak D call: TRBD1 (6 bases). In germline, CDR1 is SGHAT, CDR2 FQNNGV. This CDR3 has 15 residues. V lost 4 bases and J lost 0, with 13 bases in between. Written as DNA, the CDR3 is TGTGCCAGCAGCTCATCGACAGGTATCTCCTACGAGCAGTACTTC. Protein sequence: CASSSSTGISYEQYF.

The chain couples TRBV3-1 (or the pseudogene TRBV3-2) to TRBJ1-5; D is unresolved. The V and J ends lost 0 bases and 2 bases respectively, with 11 bases between them. The CDR3 length is 16 residues. Germline V gives CDR1 LGHDT, CDR2 YNNKEL (reference sequence). Written as DNA, the CDR3 is TGTGCCAGCAGCCAAGATGTTCGGGGTGGCAATCAGCCCCAGCATTTT. As protein: CASSQDVRGGNQPQHF.

This chain uses TRBV6-2 or TRBV6-3 with TRBJ1-5, with 8 bases fitting TRBD1. J was trimmed by 6 bases and V by 5 bases; bases with no gene match: 6. CDR3 length equals 14 residues. The germline CDR1 and CDR2 sequences are MNHEY and SVGEGT. The DNA for the CDR3 is TGTGCCAGCAGTGGAACAGGGGGAATTCAGCCCCAGCATTTT. It encodes CASSGTGGIQPQHF.

The chain combines TRBV5-4 with TRBJ2-5; 8 bases are a match to TRBD2. This CDR3 region has 14 residues. Germline lookup yields CDR1 SGHNT and CDR2 YYREEE (reference sequence). V shed 3 bases, J shed 2 bases, and the junction held 3 bases outside the gene matches. The CDR3 DNA is TGTGCCAGCAGCTGGGGCGGGGGGCAAGAGACCCAGTACTTC. It yields the protein CASSWGGGQETQYF.

The chain carries TRBV4-3 and TRBJ1-1, with a weak D call TRBD1 (5 bases). Deletions cut 1 base from V and 4 bases from J, with 16 bases between. The CDR3 runs 16 residues. Germline V gene data show CDR1 as LGHNA and CDR2 as YSLEER. The CDR3: CASSQGRGGYSTEAFF. The CDR3, as DNA: TGCGCCAGCAGCCAAGGTCGGGGGGGGTATAGCACTGAAGCTTTCTTT.

This clone showed up just once. V usage is TRBV11-3 and J usage is TRBJ2-5; 10 bases match TRBD2. This CDR3 contains 16 residues. V dropped 2 bases and J dropped 5; count of bases not matched to a gene: 8. The germline V gene encodes CDR1 SGHNT and CDR2 YENEEA. In nucleotides, the CDR3 is TGTGCCAGCAGCTTACGAACTAGCGGGACCGGGGAGACCCAGTACTTC. This sequence encodes CASSLRTSGTGETQYF.

This clone was seen only once. Here the CDR3 reads CAISREDLANEKLFF. The CDR3 bases are TGTGCCATCAGCAGGGAGGACCTAGCTAATGAAAAACTGTTTTTT. The V and J genes are TRBV10-3 and TRBJ1-4, with a possible D match to TRBD1 (5 bases). CDR1 and CDR2 from the germline V gene are ENHRY and SYGVKD. V was trimmed by 6 bases and J by 3 bases, leaving 14 bases between them. The CDR3 is made up of 15 amino acids.

The J gene is TRBJ2-1, the V gene TRBV30, with D possibly being TRBD2 (5 bases). The CDR3 length is 11 residues. The V gene lost 1 base and the J gene lost 14 bases, with 12 bases spanning the gap. In germline, CDR1 is GTSNPN, CDR2 SVGIG (reference sequence). The CDR3 sequence is CAWSGGSLEFF. The CDR3 DNA is TGTGCCTGGAGTGGCGGGTCGTTGGAGTTCTTC.

The CDR3 bases are TGTGCCTGGAGGGCTGCCATAGCGTTGAACACCGGGGAGCTGTTTTTT. This codes for CAWRAAIALNTGELFF. The rearrangement joins TRBV30 to TRBJ2-2; possibly TRBD2 for D (5 bases). The CDR3 has 16 amino acids. The V end was cut by 3 bases, the J end by 1 base, with 15 bases between. CDR1 and CDR2 from the germline V gene are GTSNPN and SVGIG (reference sequence). The entire variable domain, with the rest obtained from reference TRBV30 and TRBJ2-2, is as follows: SQTIHQWPATLVQPVGSPLSLECTVEGTSNPNLYWYRQAAGRGLQLLFYSVGIGQISSEVPQNLSASRPQDRQFILSSKKLLLSDSGFYLCAWRAAIALNTGELFFGEGSRLTVL.

This clone was seen only once. V and J are TRBV15 and TRBJ2-3; unclear D gene. This CDR3 region has 14 residues. Trimming removed 5 bases at V and 9 bases at J, with 18 bases between. CDR1 is LNHNV, CDR2 YYDKDF, per germline (reference sequence). As DNA, the CDR3 is TGTGCCACCAGCTCAATAGCCATATATAACACGCAGTATTTT. Protein: CATSSIAIYNTQYF.

The V call is TRBV18, the J call TRBJ2-1, with D perhaps assigned TRBD1 or TRBD2 (5 bases each). This CDR3 is 14 amino acids long. With 6 bases removed from V and 0 bases from J, the gap between germline ends came to 9 bases. Looked up from germline, CDR1 is KGHSH and CDR2 is LQKENI. The CDR3 region has the DNA TGTGCCAGCTCCCCAGGGAGCTCCTACAATGAGCAGTTCTTC. This sequence encodes CASSPGSSYNEQFF.